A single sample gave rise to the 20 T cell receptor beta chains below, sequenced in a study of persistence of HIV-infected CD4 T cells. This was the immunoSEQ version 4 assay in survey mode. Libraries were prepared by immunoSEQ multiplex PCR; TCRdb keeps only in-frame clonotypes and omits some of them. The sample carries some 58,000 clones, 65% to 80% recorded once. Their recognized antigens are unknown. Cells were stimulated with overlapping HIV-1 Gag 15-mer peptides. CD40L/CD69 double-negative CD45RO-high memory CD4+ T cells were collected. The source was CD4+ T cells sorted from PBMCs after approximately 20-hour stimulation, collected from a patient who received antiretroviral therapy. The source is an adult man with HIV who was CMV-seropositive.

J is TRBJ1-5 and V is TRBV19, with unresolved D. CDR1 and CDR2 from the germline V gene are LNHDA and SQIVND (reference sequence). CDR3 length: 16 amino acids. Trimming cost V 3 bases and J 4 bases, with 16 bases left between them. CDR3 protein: CASSMILTGKNQPQHF. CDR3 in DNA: TGTGCCAGTAGTATGATTTTAACGGGGAAAAATCAGCCCCAGCATTTT.

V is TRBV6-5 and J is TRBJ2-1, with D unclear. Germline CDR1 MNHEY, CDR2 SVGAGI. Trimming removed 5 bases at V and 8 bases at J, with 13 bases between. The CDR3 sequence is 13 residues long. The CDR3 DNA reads TGTGCCAGCAGTCAAACGGTTGGGTATGAGCAGTTCTTC. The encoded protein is CASSQTVGYEQFF.

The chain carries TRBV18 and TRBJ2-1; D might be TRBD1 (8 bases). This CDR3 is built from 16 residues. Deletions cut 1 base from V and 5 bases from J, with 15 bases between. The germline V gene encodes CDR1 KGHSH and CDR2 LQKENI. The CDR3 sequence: CASSPLDRGGNNEQFF. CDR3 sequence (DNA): TGTGCCAGCTCACCACTTGACAGGGGAGGGAACAATGAGCAGTTCTTC.

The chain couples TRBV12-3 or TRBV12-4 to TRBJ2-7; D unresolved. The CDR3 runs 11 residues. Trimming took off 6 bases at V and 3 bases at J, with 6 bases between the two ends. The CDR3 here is CASSLFYEQYF. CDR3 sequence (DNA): TGTGCCAGCAGCCTTTTCTACGAGCAGTACTTC.

This chain's CDR3 is CASSLTGKLNIQYF. The CDR3 nucleotides are TGTGCCAGCAGCTTGACAGGGAAGTTGAACATTCAGTACTTC. The V call is TRBV7-9, the J call TRBJ2-4; 7 nucleotides line up with TRBD1. The CDR3 runs to 14 residues. From germline, CDR1 is SEHNR and CDR2 FQNEAQ (reference sequence). J gave up 7 bases and V 3 bases, and 6 bases lay outside the gene matches. The full variable domain, in which reference TRBV7-9 and TRBJ2-4 provide the parts outside the CDR3, is DTGVSQNPRHKITKRGQNVTFRCDPISEHNRLYWYRQTLGQGPEFLTYFQNEAQLEKSRLLSDRFSAERPKGSFSTLEIQRTEQGDSAMYLCASSLTGKLNIQYFGAGTRLSVL.

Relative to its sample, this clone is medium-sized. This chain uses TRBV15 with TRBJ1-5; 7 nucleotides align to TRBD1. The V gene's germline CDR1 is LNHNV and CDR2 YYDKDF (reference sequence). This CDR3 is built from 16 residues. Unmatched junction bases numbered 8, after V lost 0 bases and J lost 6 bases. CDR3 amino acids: CATSRDPRGAGQPQHF. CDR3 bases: TGTGCCACCAGCAGAGACCCCAGGGGGGCAGGTCAGCCCCAGCATTTT.

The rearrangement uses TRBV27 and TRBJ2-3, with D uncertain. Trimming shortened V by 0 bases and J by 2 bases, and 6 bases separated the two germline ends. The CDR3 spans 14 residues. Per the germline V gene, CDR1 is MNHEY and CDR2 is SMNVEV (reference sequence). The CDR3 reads CASSLSSPTDTQYF. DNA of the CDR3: TGTGCCAGCAGTTTATCGAGTCCCACAGATACGCAGTATTTT.

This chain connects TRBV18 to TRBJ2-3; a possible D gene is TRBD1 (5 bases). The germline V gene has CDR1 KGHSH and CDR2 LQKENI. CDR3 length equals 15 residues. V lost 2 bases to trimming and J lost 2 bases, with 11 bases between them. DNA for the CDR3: TGTGCCAGCTCACCAAAGGGGCAGGACACAGATACGCAGTATTTT. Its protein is CASSPKGQDTDTQYF.

CDR3 protein: CAWSARRPGNTIYF. The DNA for the CDR3 is TGTGCCTGGAGTGCGAGGAGACCTGGAAACACCATATATTTT. The chain has TRBV30 and TRBJ1-3; D gene unclear. The CDR3 is 14 amino acids. Germline CDR1 and CDR2: GTSNPN and SVGIG (reference sequence). The germline V and J ends were trimmed by 1 base and 2 bases, with 9 bases remaining between them.

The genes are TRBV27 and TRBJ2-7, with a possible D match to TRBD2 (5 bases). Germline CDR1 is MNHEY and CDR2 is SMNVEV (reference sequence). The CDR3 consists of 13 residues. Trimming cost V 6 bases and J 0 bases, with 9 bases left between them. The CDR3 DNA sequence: TGTGCCAGCAGGGGAGCGAACTCCTACGAGCAGTACTTC. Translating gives CASRGANSYEQYF.

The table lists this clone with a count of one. The CDR3 region has the DNA TGTGCCAGTAGTATAGAAAAGGGGCCTTGGAGCACTGAAGCTTTCTTT. Protein product: CASSIEKGPWSTEAFF. The chain is built from TRBV19 and TRBJ1-1, with a possible D match to TRBD1 (5 bases). The V gene lost 0 bases and the J gene lost 4 bases, with 15 bases spanning the gap. The CDR3 is 16 amino acids. Germline lookup yields CDR1 LNHDA and CDR2 SQIVND (reference sequence).

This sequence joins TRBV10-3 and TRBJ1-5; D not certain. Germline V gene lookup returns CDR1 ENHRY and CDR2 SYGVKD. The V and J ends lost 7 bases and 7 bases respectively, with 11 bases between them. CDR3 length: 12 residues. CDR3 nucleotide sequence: TGTGCCATCAAGGAAGTCGGACAGCCCCAGCATTTT. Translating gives CAIKEVGQPQHF.

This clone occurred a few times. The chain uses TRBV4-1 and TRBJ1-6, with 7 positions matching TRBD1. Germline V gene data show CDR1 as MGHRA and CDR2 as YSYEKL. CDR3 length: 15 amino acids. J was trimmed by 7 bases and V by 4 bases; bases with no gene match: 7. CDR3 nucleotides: TGCGCCAGCAGCCCCCGGACAGGTAGAAATTCACCCCTCCACTTT. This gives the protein CASSPRTGRNSPLHF.

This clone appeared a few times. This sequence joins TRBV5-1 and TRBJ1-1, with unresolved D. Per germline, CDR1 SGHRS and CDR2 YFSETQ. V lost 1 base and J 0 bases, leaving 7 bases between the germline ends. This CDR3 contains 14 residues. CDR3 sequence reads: CASSLSGLNTEAFF. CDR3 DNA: TGCGCCAGCAGCTTGAGCGGCCTGAACACTGAAGCTTTCTTT. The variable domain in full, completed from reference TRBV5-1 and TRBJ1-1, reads KAGVTQTPRYLIKTRGQQVTLSCSPISGHRSVSWYQQTPGQGLQFLFEYFSETQRNKGNFPGRFSGRQFSNSRSEMNVSTLELGDSALYLCASSLSGLNTEAFFGQGTRLTVV.

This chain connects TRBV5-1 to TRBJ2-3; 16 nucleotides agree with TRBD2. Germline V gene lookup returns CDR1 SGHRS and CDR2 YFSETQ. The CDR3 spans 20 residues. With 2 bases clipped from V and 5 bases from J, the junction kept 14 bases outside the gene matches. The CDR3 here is CASSFSVPGLAGGPEDTQYF. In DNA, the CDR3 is TGCGCCAGCAGCTTTAGTGTCCCGGGACTAGCGGGGGGGCCAGAAGATACGCAGTATTTT.

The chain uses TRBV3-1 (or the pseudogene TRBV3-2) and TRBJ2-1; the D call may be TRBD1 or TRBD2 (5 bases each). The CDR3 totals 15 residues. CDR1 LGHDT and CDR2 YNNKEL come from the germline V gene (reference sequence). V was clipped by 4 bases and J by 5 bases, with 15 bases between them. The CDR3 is CASSLGTGMNNEQFF. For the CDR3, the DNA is TGTGCCAGCAGCCTCGGGACGGGGATGAACAATGAGCAGTTCTTC.

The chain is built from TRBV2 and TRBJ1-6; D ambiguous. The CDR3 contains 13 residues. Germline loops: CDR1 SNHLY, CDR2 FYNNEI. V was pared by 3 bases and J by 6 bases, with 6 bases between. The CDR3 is CASSDEANSPLHF. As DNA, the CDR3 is TGTGCCAGCAGTGACGAGGCTAATTCACCCCTCCACTTT. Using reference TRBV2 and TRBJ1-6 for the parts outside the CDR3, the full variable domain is EPEVTQTPSHQVTQMGQEVILRCVPISNHLYFYWYRQILGQKVEFLVSFYNNEISEKSEIFDDQFSVERPDGSNFTLKIRSTKLEDSAMYFCASSDEANSPLHFGNGTRLTVT.

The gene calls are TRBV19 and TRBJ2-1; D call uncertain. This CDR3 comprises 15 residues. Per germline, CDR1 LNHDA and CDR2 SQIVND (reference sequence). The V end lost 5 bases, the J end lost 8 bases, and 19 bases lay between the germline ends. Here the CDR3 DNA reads TGTGCCAGTAGTCGCTTCGGTGACGTGGGTTATGAGCAGTTCTTC. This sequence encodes CASSRFGDVGYEQFF.

The DNA for the CDR3 is TGTGCCAGCAAAGAGCGGAGAACTAGCACAGATACGCAGTATTTT. This translates into CASKERRTSTDTQYF. The V and J genes are TRBV6-5 and TRBJ2-3, with a tentative D call TRBD2 (5 bases). The CDR3 sequence is 15 residues long. CDR1 is MNHEY and CDR2 is SVGAGI in the germline V gene. Trimming took off 7 bases at V and 0 bases at J, with 14 bases between the two ends.

CDR3 residues: CASSLEFRGRTSEQYF. For the CDR3, the DNA is TGTGCCAGCAGCCTTGAATTCAGGGGACGGACGTCCGAGCAGTACTTC. The rearrangement links TRBV9 to TRBJ2-7; tentative D call: TRBD1 (6 bases). Germline CDR1 is SGDLS and CDR2 is YYNGEE. The CDR3 length is 16 residues. V was clipped by 4 bases and J by 6 bases, with 23 bases between them.